This T cell receptor beta chain was sequenced for a study of response to subunit inactivated influenza vaccine. V lost 6 bases and J 6 bases, leaving 19 bases between the germline ends. Germline assignment: CDR1 DFQATT and CDR2 SNEGSKA (reference sequence). The CDR3 is 14 residues long. Via MiXCR, TCRdb re-called the RT-PCR reads, giving one row per CDR3 protein. The sample shows under 550,000 distinct CDR3 sequences, around 8% of them seen only once. Ten or more counts support this clonotype. The sequenced sample was PBMCs from blood, obtained 23 months after vaccination. The sequence derives from a man between 45 and 75 years old who received an inactivated influenza vaccine. The chain links TRBV20-1 to TRBJ2-3, with D perhaps matching TRBD1 (6 bases). The CDR3 DNA reads TGCAGTGCCCTTACAGGGAGAGGGTCCGATACGCAGTATTTT. Residues: CSALTGRGSDTQYF.